Presented here are 20 T cell receptor beta chains from one specimen sequenced in a study of T-cell memory formation after mild COVID-19. In TCRdb, the 5' RACE reads were re-called with MiXCR into one record per CDR3 protein. The data contain 150,000 to 200,000 distinct CDR3 sequences, 20% to 25% of them singletons. Source material: PBMCs or a T cell subset sorted from them (not recorded which). The origin of the receptors is an adult woman who had mild COVID-19 (a few samples of this study predate the infection). Cell type and time point are not known.

This sequence joins TRBV7-9 and TRBJ1-1, with TRBD1 identical over 7 bases. V trimming: 1 base; J trimming: 12 bases; junction bases outside the gene matches: 8. CDR3 length: 13 residues. Germline values: CDR1 SEHNR, CDR2 FQNEAQ (reference sequence). For the CDR3, the DNA is TGTGCCAGCAGCTTAGGAGGGGGCTGGGGGACTTTCTTT. Its translation is CASSLGGGWGTFF.

The chain couples TRBV5-1 to TRBJ2-7; 14 bases match TRBD2. Germline V gives CDR1 SGHRS, CDR2 YFSETQ. Unmatched junction bases numbered 5, after V lost 4 bases and J lost 5 bases. CDR3 length: 15 amino acids. In nucleotides, the CDR3 is TGCGCCAGCAGCCAAGGGACTAGCGGGAGCGACGAGCAGTACTTC. Protein sequence: CASSQGTSGSDEQYF.

The CDR3 loop is CSARDMKRGGEQYF. The DNA of the CDR3 is TGCAGTGCTAGAGACATGAAGCGGGGAGGAGAGCAGTACTTC. J is TRBJ2-7 and V is TRBV20-1; the match to TRBD2 covers 7 bases. Germline V gene data show CDR1 as DFQATT and CDR2 as SNEGSKA (reference sequence). Trimming at V came to 0 bases and at J to 7 bases, leaving 9 bases not matched to a gene. This CDR3 spans 14 amino acids.

This clonotype showed up just a few times. The CDR3 region is CASSQEGGGFSYNEQFF. CDR3 sequence (DNA): TGCGCCAGCAGCCAAGAAGGCGGGGGTTTTTCCTACAATGAGCAGTTCTTC. The rearrangement links TRBV4-1 to TRBJ2-1, with 7 positions matching TRBD2. The germline V gene encodes CDR1 MGHRA and CDR2 YSYEKL. The CDR3 contains 17 residues. J was trimmed by 1 base and V by 0 bases; bases with no gene match: 6.

In this sample, this clonotype turned up a few times. The chain has TRBV6-2 or TRBV6-3 and TRBJ2-4, with D perhaps matching TRBD1 (6 bases). V lost 5 bases, J lost 3 bases, and 14 bases lay in between. Germline loops: CDR1 MNHEY, CDR2 SVGEGT. This CDR3 contains 15 residues. In DNA form, the CDR3 reads TGTGCCAGCAGTGATGACGGGACACTCAAAAACATTCAGTACTTC. It yields the protein CASSDDGTLKNIQYF.

This clonotype was found a few times. J is TRBJ2-7 and V is TRBV5-4; tentatively, D is TRBD1 (6 bases). The germline V gene has CDR1 SGHNT and CDR2 YYREEE (reference sequence). With 4 bases removed from V and 7 bases from J, the gap between germline ends came to 12 bases. The CDR3 loop spans 12 amino acids. The CDR3: CASSVTGSEQYF. CDR3 DNA sequence: TGTGCCAGCAGCGTTACAGGGTCTGAGCAGTACTTC.

This clonotype was picked up a small number of times. The V gene is TRBV29-1, the J gene TRBJ2-1; TRBD1 agrees at 7 bases. V was clipped by 3 bases and J by 3 bases; unmatched bases: 8. Germline V gene lookup returns CDR1 SQVTM and CDR2 ANQGSEA. There are 15 residues in the CDR3. Here the CDR3 reads CSVDLATGNYNEQFF. In DNA form, the CDR3 reads TGCAGCGTTGACCTGGCGACAGGGAACTACAATGAGCAGTTCTTC.

This chain joins TRBV20-1 and TRBJ1-2, with D unclear. This CDR3 spans 13 amino acids. Germline CDR1 DFQATT, CDR2 SNEGSKA (reference sequence). The CDR3 DNA is TGCAGGGCACCCGCTAACCTTAACTATGGCTACACCTTC. Residues: CRAPANLNYGYTF.

This chain joins TRBV7-9 and TRBJ1-2; a weak D match, TRBD1 (5 bases). This CDR3 has 14 amino acids. Germline V gives CDR1 SEHNR, CDR2 FQNEAQ (reference sequence). The V end lost 3 bases, the J end lost 4 bases, and 12 bases lay between the germline ends. CDR3 residues: CASSLVAGTYGYTF. The CDR3 DNA follows: TGTGCCAGCAGCTTGGTAGCGGGGACCTATGGCTACACCTTC.

This clonotype was detected only a few times. The conserved phenylalanine or tryptophan normally closing the CDR3 is absent here, so this likely arose from a read error. Because the CDR3's place on the DNA is in doubt, the DNA is left out and the CDR3 is given as listed by TCRdb. This chain uses TRBV6-5 with TRBJ2-3; the D call in the table, TRBD1, was not verified against the DNA. The CDR3 is 12 amino acids long, termini counted. Germline CDR1 MNHEY, CDR2 SVGAGI. The CDR3: CASSRQGDVPSI.

The genes are TRBV6-6 and TRBJ2-7; 8 nucleotides match TRBD1. Germline-derived CDR1 and CDR2 are MNHNY and SVGAGI (reference sequence). Losses at the gene ends were 9 bases for V and 0 bases for J; bases not matched to a gene: 1. The CDR3 extends over 12 amino acids. This chain's CDR3 is CASGTGSYEQYF. The CDR3 bases are TGTGCCAGTGGGACAGGCTCCTACGAGCAGTACTTC.

V and J are TRBV7-9 and TRBJ2-1; no reliable D call. This CDR3 has 14 amino acids. Between the trimmed V and J ends, which lost 5 bases and 0 bases, there was a span of 8 bases. CDR1 and CDR2 from the germline V gene are SEHNR and FQNEAQ (reference sequence). CDR3 sequence reads: CASSLLGSYNEQFF. CDR3 coding DNA: TGTGCCAGCAGCCTACTCGGCTCCTACAATGAGCAGTTCTTC.

This clonotype showed up just a few times. The genes are TRBV4-1 and TRBJ2-7; 8 bases line up with TRBD1. V trimming: 4 bases; J trimming: 4 bases; junction bases outside the gene matches: 6. Germline V gene data show CDR1 as MGHRA and CDR2 as YSYEKL. The CDR3 consists of 14 residues. Here the CDR3 reads CASSPNQGAYEQYF. CDR3 coding DNA: TGCGCCAGCAGCCCTAACCAGGGGGCTTACGAGCAGTACTTC.

In its sample, this clonotype was seen a few times. This chain uses TRBV7-9 with TRBJ1-1, with a possible D match to TRBD1 (6 bases). The germline V gene encodes CDR1 SEHNR and CDR2 FQNEAQ (reference sequence). This CDR3 comprises 16 residues. Trimming shortened V by 6 bases and J by 5 bases, and 22 bases separated the two germline ends. CDR3 in amino acids: CASRNGDTQERTEAFF. CDR3 nucleotides: TGTGCCAGCAGAAACGGGGACACTCAAGAGAGGACTGAAGCTTTCTTT.

This clonotype was observed a handful of times. The chain has TRBV12-3 or TRBV12-4 and TRBJ1-1, with D tentatively TRBD1 (5 bases). This CDR3 comprises 15 residues. Trimming took off 2 bases at V and 7 bases at J, with 17 bases between the two ends. In nucleotides, the CDR3 is TGTGCCAGCAGTTTAAGCATGACAGAACTCGGTGAAGCTTTCTTT. Translated, it gives CASSLSMTELGEAFF.

V is TRBV20-1 and J is TRBJ2-1, with 7 bases matching TRBD2. This CDR3 has 14 amino acids. Trimming cost V 3 bases and J 0 bases; bases outside gene matches: 2. Germline V gene data show CDR1 as DFQATT and CDR2 as SNEGSKA (reference sequence). This CDR3 is CSASAGVSYNEQFF. CDR3 nucleotides: TGCAGTGCTAGTGCGGGGGTCTCCTACAATGAGCAGTTCTTC.

Only one count was recorded for this clonotype. The conserved phenylalanine or tryptophan normally closing the CDR3 is absent here, so this likely arose from a read error. The rearrangement joins TRBV24-1 to TRBJ2-1; 7 bases align to TRBD1. The CDR3 covers 16 residues. Losses at the gene ends were 4 bases for V and 2 bases for J; bases not matched to a gene: 7. CDR1 is KGHDR, CDR2 SFDVKD, per germline. The CDR3 sequence is CATSEAGTATYNEQFL. The CDR3, as DNA: TGTGCCACCAGTGAGGCCGGGACAGCTACCTACAATGAGCAGTTCTTA.

The chain employs TRBV12-3 or TRBV12-4 and TRBJ2-7; TRBD1 aligns across 8 bases. The J segment lost 0 bases and the V segment lost 5 bases, leaving 6 bases of the junction unmatched. This CDR3 is built from 15 residues. For the CDR3, the DNA is TGTGCCAGCAGTCCCACAGGGGGGATCTCCTACGAGCAGTACTTC. Its protein product is CASSPTGGISYEQYF.

V gene TRBV15 combines with J gene TRBJ2-7, with D tentatively TRBD2 (6 bases). The CDR3 consists of 14 residues. V was trimmed by 0 bases and J by 4 bases, leaving 10 bases between them. Per germline, CDR1 LNHNV and CDR2 YYDKDF (reference sequence). CDR3 nucleotides: TGTGCCACCAGCAGAGAACCAGGGAGGTACGAGCAGTACTTC. It is translated as CATSREPGRYEQYF. Full variable domain (rest looked up from reference TRBV15 and TRBJ2-7): DAMVIQNPRYQVTQFGKPVTLSCSQTLNHNVMYWYQQKSSQAPKLLFHYYDKDFNNEADTPDNFQSRRPNTSFCFLDIRSPGLGDTAMYLCATSREPGRYEQYFGPGTRLTVT.

This clonotype was counted only a few times. The V and J genes are TRBV7-9 and TRBJ2-4; a possible D gene is TRBD2 (5 bases). CDR3 length: 15 amino acids. Germline CDR1 reads SEHNR; CDR2 reads FQNEAQ (reference sequence). The V and J ends lost 2 bases and 1 base respectively, with 9 bases between them. DNA of the CDR3: TGTGCCAGCAGCTTATCGGGGAGTGCCAAAAACATTCAGTACTTC. Its protein is CASSLSGSAKNIQYF.